A selection of T cell receptor beta chains follows, all from one sample in a study of radiation and T cells in renal cell carcinoma. The method was immunoSEQ multiplex PCR; TCRdb's version includes in-frame clones alone and lacks a portion of them. The sample yields approximately 65,000 clones, about three quarters seen once. Specimen: blood, collected from a patient whose treatment included radiotherapy and nephrectomy. All receptors come from a man aged 55 to 70 with renal cell carcinoma. The CDR3 runs from the conserved cysteine through the conserved F or W. The D gene is left open where the match is weak. A clone size is listed for some rows: how often the clone was seen (once, few, many), or a class if it is expanded.

CDR3 protein	CDR3 DNA	V gene	D gene	clone size	J gene
CASSSYTGLAGDTQYF	TGTGCCAGCAGCTCCTACACGGGACTAGCGGGAGATACGCAGTATTTT	TRBV7-2	TRBD2	NA	TRBJ2-3
CASAGGANTGELFF	TGTGCCAGCGCGGGCGGGGCGAACACCGGGGAGCTGTTTTTT	TRBV6-6	NA	NA	TRBJ2-2
CASRLDPGASYGYTF	TGCGCCAGCAGACTGGATCCGGGTGCGTCCTATGGCTACACCTTC	TRBV5-1	NA	few	TRBJ1-2
CASSLVPTLTGMDGYTF	TGTGCCAGCAGCTTAGTGCCTACCCTGACAGGGATGGATGGCTACACCTTC	TRBV7-2	TRBD1	NA	TRBJ1-2
CASSTTGGLATEAFF	TGTGCCAGTAGTACTACAGGGGGGCTGGCCACTGAAGCTTTCTTT	TRBV19	TRBD1	NA	TRBJ1-1
CASSYYRTGSGQPQHF	TGTGCCAGCAGTTACTATAGGACAGGGTCTGGTCAGCCCCAGCATTTT	TRBV6-6	TRBD1	once	TRBJ1-5
CASRAGISADGYTF	TGTGCCAGCAGAGCAGGGATTAGCGCTGACGGCTACACCTTC	TRBV6-1	NA	NA	TRBJ1-2
CASSVAMDSFISYNEQFF	TGTGCCAGCAGCGTAGCTATGGACAGTTTCATCTCCTACAATGAGCAGTTCTTC	TRBV9	NA	NA	TRBJ2-1
CASSLGQIAKDEQYF	TGCGCCAGCAGTCTAGGGCAGATCGCGAAGGACGAGCAGTACTTC	TRBV10-1	NA	NA	TRBJ2-7
CASSQDLPTDTQYF	TGCGCCAGCAGCCAAGATCTGCCTACAGATACGCAGTATTTT	TRBV4-1	NA	NA	TRBJ2-3
CASSSGTGTSGRETQYF	TGTGCCAGCAGTTCTGGGACCGGGACTAGCGGGAGAGAGACCCAGTACTTC	TRBV27	TRBD2	once	TRBJ2-5
CASSSSVQGVTGNTIYF	TGCGCCAGCAGTTCCTCAGTTCAGGGGGTCACTGGAAACACCATATATTTT	TRBV10-2	TRBD1	NA	TRBJ1-3
CASSLGTTSGETQYF	TGTGCCAGCAGCTTAGGGACTACCAGCGGAGAGACCCAGTACTTC	TRBV7-6	NA	NA	TRBJ2-5
CASSFSTNTGELFF	TGCGCCAGCAGCTTCTCTACGAACACCGGGGAGCTGTTTTTT	TRBV5-1	NA	once	TRBJ2-2
CASSPREWEQFF	TGTGCCAGCAGCCCCCGGGAATGGGAGCAGTTCTTC	TRBV7-8	NA	few	TRBJ2-1
CASSEGLALTDTQYF	TGTGCCAGCAGTGAGGGACTAGCGCTTACAGATACGCAGTATTTT	TRBV6-1	TRBD2	NA	TRBJ2-3
CASSLINRDRGLGYGYTF	TGTGCCAGCAGCCTTATAAACCGGGACAGGGGATTGGGCTATGGCTACACCTTC	TRBV7-8	TRBD1	NA	TRBJ1-2
CASSSLGGRDEQFF	TGTGCCAGCAGCTCTCTAGGAGGGCGGGATGAGCAGTTCTTC	TRBV7-3	NA	NA	TRBJ2-1
CASSTNIGMETQYF	TGTGCCAGTAGTACCAACATAGGGATGGAGACCCAGTACTTC	TRBV19	NA	once	TRBJ2-5
CASSFETGVHYEQYF	TGTGCCAGCAGCTTCGAGACAGGGGTGCACTACGAGCAGTACTTC	TRBV7-2	TRBD1	few	TRBJ2-7
CASGRSQGAEAPEAFF	TGTGCTAGTGGTCGGTCACAGGGGGCGGAGGCCCCTGAAGCTTTCTTT	TRBV12-5	TRBD1	NA	TRBJ1-1
CASSSSTGTPGGYDEKLFF	TGTGCCAGCAGTTCTAGCACCGGGACTCCGGGGGGGTACGATGAAAAACTGTTTTTT	TRBV28	NA	NA	TRBJ1-4
CASSYAGGEQFF	TGTGCCAGCAGTTACGCGGGAGGTGAGCAGTTCTTC	TRBV6-5	TRBD2	NA	TRBJ2-1
CASSLSGTGRRLGGNEQFF	TGTGCCAGCAGTTTATCCGGGACAGGGCGAAGGCTAGGGGGGAATGAGCAGTTCTTC	TRBV27	TRBD1	NA	TRBJ2-1
CASSMTGTGLAGDGYTF	TGTGCCAGTAGTATGACCGGGACAGGGTTGGCGGGGGATGGCTACACCTTC	TRBV19	TRBD1	NA	TRBJ1-2
CASSSSRGNQAFF	TGTGCCAGCAGCTCCTCTAGGGGTAACCAAGCTTTCTTT	TRBV7-3	NA	NA	TRBJ1-1
CASSLPGQGNYGYTF	TGTGCCAGCAGTTTGCCCGGACAGGGCAACTATGGCTACACCTTC	TRBV28	TRBD1	NA	TRBJ1-2
CASSRQGLAGLYEQFF	TGTGCCAGCAGCCGGCAGGGACTAGCGGGATTGTATGAGCAGTTCTTC	TRBV14	TRBD2	NA	TRBJ2-1
CASSPRGGAGGSDTQYF	TGTGCCAGCAGCCCCAGGGGGGGAGCGGGAGGGTCAGATACGCAGTATTTT	TRBV9	TRBD2	NA	TRBJ2-3
CASSTLSGANVLTF	TGTGCCAGCAGTACGCTCTCTGGGGCCAACGTCCTGACTTTC	TRBV2	NA	NA	TRBJ2-6
CASSQQTGTTDTQYF	TGCGCCAGCAGCCAACAGACAGGAACCACAGATACGCAGTATTTT	TRBV4-1	NA	NA	TRBJ2-3
CASSLGSGVWPQHF	TGTGCCAGCAGCTTAGGGTCGGGAGTATGGCCCCAGCATTTT	TRBV11-2	NA	NA	TRBJ1-5
CASSAGTLNDYGYTF	TGTGCCAGCAGCGCGGGGACCCTTAATGACTATGGCTACACCTTC	TRBV9	NA	NA	TRBJ1-2
CASRKTGETQYF	TGTGCCAGCAGGAAAACGGGAGAGACCCAGTACTTC	TRBV6-1	NA	NA	TRBJ2-5
CASSDGQGDQPQHF	TGTGCCAGCAGTGACGGACAGGGCGATCAGCCCCAGCATTTT	TRBV2	TRBD1	once	TRBJ1-5
CASSELGTGGHTIYF	TGTGCCAGCAGTGAGTTGGGGACAGGGGGTCACACCATATATTTT	TRBV25-1	TRBD1	once	TRBJ1-3
CASTQTGGGDGYTF	TGTGCCAGCACCCAGACGGGGGGCGGGGATGGCTACACCTTC	TRBV6-5	NA	NA	TRBJ1-2
CASSLSSGGGGTQYF	TGTGCCAGCAGCTTATCCAGCGGGGGCGGAGGGACCCAGTACTTC	TRBV7-2	TRBD2	once	TRBJ2-5
CACQPISGLPKDYGYTF	TGTGCCTGCCAGCCAATTTCCGGCCTACCGAAGGACTATGGCTACACCTTC	TRBV30	NA	NA	TRBJ1-2
CASSLHPGVNTGELFF	TGTGCCAGCAGCCTTCACCCAGGGGTAAACACCGGGGAGCTGTTTTTT	TRBV11-2	NA	NA	TRBJ2-2
CSVEEGEGGFF	TGCAGCGTTGAAGAGGGGGAAGGGGGGTTCTTC	TRBV29-1	NA	NA	TRBJ2-1
CASSLAEGSQRETQYF	TGTGCCAGCAGCTTGGCCGAGGGATCGCAACGGGAGACCCAGTACTTC	TRBV5-5	NA	once	TRBJ2-5
CASSQDRGLDSGANVLTF	TGTGCCAGCAGCCAAGATAGGGGACTAGACTCTGGGGCCAACGTCCTGACTTTC	TRBV4-2	TRBD2	NA	TRBJ2-6
CASSYVYSTPYEQYF	TGTGCCAGCAGTTACGTATACAGTACCCCCTACGAGCAGTACTTC	TRBV6-6	NA	NA	TRBJ2-7
CAISESSRANYGYTF	TGTGCCATCAGTGAGTCTAGCAGGGCGAACTATGGCTACACCTTC	TRBV10-3	NA	NA	TRBJ1-2